This T cell receptor (beta chain) emerged from a study of cytotoxic CD8 clonotypes in ibrutinib-treated CLL (dated by TCRdb to the early 2020s). Context from the whole study: In this cohort, 15 patients were treatment-naive and approximately twelve were relapsed/refractory, while around 18 had unmutated IGHV. Cryopreserved peripheral blood mononuclear cells were obtained prior to treatment, at the time of response, and at either disease progression or sustained remission. Of the roughly 81 people in the trial, around 25 had longitudinal samples available. Partial responses were observed in about 24 patients and complete responses in 2; after a median follow-up of around 68 months, remission was maintained in 14 patients and progression was observed in approximately twelve. Every remission and progressive disease sample was obtained while ibrutinib was still being received by the patients. On average, each sample yielded about 250,000 productive templates and over 90,000 productive rearrangements. The response samples were drawn at a median of approximately twelve months into treatment, with a range of about 6 to 40 months. The investigation overall reported the following: Clonality rose at ibrutinib response, remained stable during sustained remission, and dropped back toward baseline at progression. Lymph node repertoires were not examined, and the timing of sampling was not matched between patients in sustained remission and those whose disease progressed. Baseline clonality exceeded that of age-matched healthy donors and correlated strongly with circulating CD8+ T-cell counts. Public clonotypes were rare and either contracted or stayed stable during treatment, and the rise in clonality at ibrutinib response reflected the expansion of private clonotypes.

A MiSeq instrument was used for deep resolution sequencing, which targeted depths ranging from 1 in 1 million up to 1 in 200,000 T cells, with coverage averaging 10x for each clonotype. The immunoSEQ hsTCRB Kit was used to generate TCR beta libraries. Per the source publication's procedure: Data were analyzed with ImmunoSEQ Data Assistant and ImmunoSEQ Analyzer, with V, D and J genes assigned per IMGT definitions. Clonality, with values ranging from 0 to 1, was calculated as one minus the normalized Shannon entropy of productive rearrangement frequencies. Public clonotype analysis was restricted to overrepresented clonotypes comprising at least 0.05% of each patient's repertoire. Some 13 age-matched healthy donor repertoires from immuneACCESS served as clonality controls. TCRdb's version of the immuneACCESS table is confined to in-frame rearrangements and falls short of the full clone set. An unresolved V gene accounts for under half of the shortfall where checked; the remainder is of unknown origin. V and J calls and clone size are those listed in that table; D and trimming were worked out from the DNA. This sample has 57,000 or so clones in its table, and 50% to 70% of those were observed once. More than 20% of the sample rests with the top ten.

The time point label, read with the paper, signifies: progressive disease on ibrutinib. For TCR beta library preparation, about 2 micrograms of genomic DNA was extracted from cryopreserved PBMCs. Longitudinal blood samples from CLL patients receiving ibrutinib monotherapy were subjected to high-throughput TCR beta sequencing. The patients took part in an open-label, single-center phase 2 trial of ibrutinib monotherapy. CDR1 SGHRS and CDR2 YFSETQ were looked up in the germline V gene. Spanning cysteine to phenylalanine, the CDR3 consists of 13 amino acids. The DNA shown is the 39-base CDR3, in frame from base 1. V and J are truncated by 0 bases and 6 bases respectively, leaving an intervening sequence of 6 bases. Note on this clone: This receptor's antigen is unknown. No much larger clone is present one base from it, and per-base qualities are unavailable.

Specimen: PBMCs, collected at disease progression, from a patient treated with ibrutinib. The sequence joins TRBV5-1 to TRBJ2-2; the D gene cannot be resolved reliably. The clonotype comes from a human donor with chronic lymphocytic leukemia. The CDR3 region has the sequence CASSLAYPGELFF. The nucleotide sequence reads as follows: TGCGCCAGCAGCTTGGCCTATCCCGGGGAGCTGTTTTTT.